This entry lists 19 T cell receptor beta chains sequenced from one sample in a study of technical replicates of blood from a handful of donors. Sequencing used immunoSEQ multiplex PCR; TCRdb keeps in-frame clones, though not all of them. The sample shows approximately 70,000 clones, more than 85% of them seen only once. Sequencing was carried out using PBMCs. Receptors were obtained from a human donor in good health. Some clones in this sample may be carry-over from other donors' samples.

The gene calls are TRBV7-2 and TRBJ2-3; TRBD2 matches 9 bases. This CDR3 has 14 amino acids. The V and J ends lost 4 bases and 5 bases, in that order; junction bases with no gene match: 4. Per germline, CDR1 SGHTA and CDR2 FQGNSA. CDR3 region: CASSSSAGGDTQYF. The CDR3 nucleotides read TGTGCCAGCAGCTCATCAGCGGGGGGAGATACGCAGTATTTT.

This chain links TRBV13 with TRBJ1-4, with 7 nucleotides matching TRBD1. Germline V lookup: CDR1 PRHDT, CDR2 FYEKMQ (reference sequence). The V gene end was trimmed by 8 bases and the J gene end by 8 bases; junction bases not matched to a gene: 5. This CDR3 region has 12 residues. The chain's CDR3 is CASRQGVEKLFF. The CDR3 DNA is TGTGCCAGCCGACAGGGTGTCGAAAAACTGTTTTTT.

The CDR3 bases are TGTGCCAGCAGTTGGGGTTGGGGGGGGGATTCACCCCTCCACTTT. This codes for CASSWGWGGDSPLHF. V is TRBV27 and J is TRBJ1-6; a weak D match, TRBD1 (5 bases). V dropped 4 bases and J dropped 8 bases, with 15 bases sitting between them. The germline CDR1 and CDR2 sequences are MNHEY and SMNVEV (reference sequence). The CDR3 contains 15 residues.

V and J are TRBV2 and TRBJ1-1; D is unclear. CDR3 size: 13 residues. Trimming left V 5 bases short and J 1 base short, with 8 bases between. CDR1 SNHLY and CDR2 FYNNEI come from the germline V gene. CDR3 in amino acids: CASSKHKNTEAFF. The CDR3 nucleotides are TGTGCCAGCAGTAAACACAAGAACACTGAAGCTTTCTTT.

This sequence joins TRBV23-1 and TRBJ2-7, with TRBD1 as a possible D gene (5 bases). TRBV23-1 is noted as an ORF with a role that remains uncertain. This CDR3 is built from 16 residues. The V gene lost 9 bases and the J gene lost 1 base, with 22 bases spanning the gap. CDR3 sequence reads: CARTFFPDKTSYEQYF. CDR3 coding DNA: TGCGCCAGGACCTTTTTTCCGGACAAGACGTCCTACGAGCAGTACTTC.

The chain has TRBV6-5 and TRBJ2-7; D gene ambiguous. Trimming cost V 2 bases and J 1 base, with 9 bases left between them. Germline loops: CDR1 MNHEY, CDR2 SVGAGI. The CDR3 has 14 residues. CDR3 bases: TGTGCCAGCAGTTACGGCAGGTGGTCCTACGAGCAGTACTTC. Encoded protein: CASSYGRWSYEQYF.

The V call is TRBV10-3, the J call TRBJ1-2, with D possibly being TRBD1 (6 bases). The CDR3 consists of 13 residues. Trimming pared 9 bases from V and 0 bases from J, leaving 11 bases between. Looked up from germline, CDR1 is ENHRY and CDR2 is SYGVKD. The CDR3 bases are TGTGCCATAGGACAGCCAACTAACTATGGCTACACCTTC. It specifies CAIGQPTNYGYTF.

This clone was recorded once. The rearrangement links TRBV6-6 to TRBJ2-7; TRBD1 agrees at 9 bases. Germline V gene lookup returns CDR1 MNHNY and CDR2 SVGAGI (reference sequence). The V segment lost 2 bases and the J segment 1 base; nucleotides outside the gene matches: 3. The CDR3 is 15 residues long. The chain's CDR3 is CASSYGGQGSYEQYF. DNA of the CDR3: TGTGCCAGCAGTTACGGGGGACAGGGTTCCTACGAGCAGTACTTC.

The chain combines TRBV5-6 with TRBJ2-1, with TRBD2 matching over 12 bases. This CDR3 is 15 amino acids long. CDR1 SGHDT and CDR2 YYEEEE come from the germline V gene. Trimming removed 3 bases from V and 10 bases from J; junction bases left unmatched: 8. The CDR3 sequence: CASSYWTSGVEEQFF. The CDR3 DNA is TGTGCCAGCAGCTACTGGACTAGCGGGGTGGAAGAGCAGTTCTTC.

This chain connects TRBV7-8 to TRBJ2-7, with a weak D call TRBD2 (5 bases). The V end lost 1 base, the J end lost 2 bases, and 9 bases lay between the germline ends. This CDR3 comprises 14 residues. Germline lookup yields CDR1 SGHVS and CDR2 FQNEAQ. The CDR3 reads CASSLDPGTYEQYF. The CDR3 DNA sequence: TGTGCCAGCAGCTTAGATCCGGGGACCTACGAGCAGTACTTC.

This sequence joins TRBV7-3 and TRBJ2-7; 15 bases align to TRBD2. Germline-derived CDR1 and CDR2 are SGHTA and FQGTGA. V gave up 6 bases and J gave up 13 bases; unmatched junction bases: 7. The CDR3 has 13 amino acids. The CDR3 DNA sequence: TGTGCCAGCAGGGGACTAGCGGGAGGATTGTCTTACTTC. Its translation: CASRGLAGGLSYF.

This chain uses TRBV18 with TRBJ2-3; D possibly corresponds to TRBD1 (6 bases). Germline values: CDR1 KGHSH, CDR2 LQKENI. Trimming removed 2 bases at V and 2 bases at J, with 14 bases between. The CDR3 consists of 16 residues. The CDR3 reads CASSPARTALTDTQYF. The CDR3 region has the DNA TGTGCCAGCTCACCAGCCCGGACAGCTCTCACAGATACGCAGTATTTT.

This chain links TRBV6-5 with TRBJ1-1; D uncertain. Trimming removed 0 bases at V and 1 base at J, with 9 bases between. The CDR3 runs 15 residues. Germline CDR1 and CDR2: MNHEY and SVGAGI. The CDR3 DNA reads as TGTGCCAGCAGTTACTCCCCACAAAAGAACACTGAAGCTTTCTTT. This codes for CASSYSPQKNTEAFF.

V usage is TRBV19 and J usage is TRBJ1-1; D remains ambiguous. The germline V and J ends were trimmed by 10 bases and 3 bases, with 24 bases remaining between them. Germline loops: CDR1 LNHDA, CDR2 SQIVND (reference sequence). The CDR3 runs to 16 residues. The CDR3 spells CATSSVALGPYTEAFF. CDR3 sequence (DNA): TGTGCCACCAGTAGTGTGGCCCTTGGGCCGTACACTGAAGCTTTCTTT.

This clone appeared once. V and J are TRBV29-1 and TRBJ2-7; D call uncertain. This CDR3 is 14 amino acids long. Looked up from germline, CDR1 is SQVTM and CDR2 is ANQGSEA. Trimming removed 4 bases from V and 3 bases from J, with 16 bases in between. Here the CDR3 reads CSVVGSSTNYEQYF. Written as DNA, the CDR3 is TGCAGCGTTGTCGGTTCGAGTACCAACTACGAGCAGTACTTC.

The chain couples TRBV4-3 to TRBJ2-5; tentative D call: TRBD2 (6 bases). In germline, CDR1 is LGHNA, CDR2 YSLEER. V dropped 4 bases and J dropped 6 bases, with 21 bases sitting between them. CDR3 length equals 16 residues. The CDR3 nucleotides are TGCGCCAGCAGCCCGGACCGGGACTCCTCCAGTCAGACCCAGTACTTC. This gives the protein CASSPDRDSSSQTQYF.

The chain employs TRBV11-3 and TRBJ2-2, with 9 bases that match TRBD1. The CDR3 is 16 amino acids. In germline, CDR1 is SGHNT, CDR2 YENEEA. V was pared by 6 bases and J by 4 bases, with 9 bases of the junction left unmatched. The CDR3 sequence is CASRRATGGFTGELFF. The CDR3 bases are TGTGCCAGCAGGCGGGCGACAGGGGGTTTCACCGGGGAGCTGTTTTTT.

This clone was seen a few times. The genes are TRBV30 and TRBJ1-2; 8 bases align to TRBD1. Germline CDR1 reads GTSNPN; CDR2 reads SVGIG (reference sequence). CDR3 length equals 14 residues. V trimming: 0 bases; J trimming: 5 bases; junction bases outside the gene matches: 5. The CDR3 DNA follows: TGTGCCTGGAGTGTACCCAGGGGGCTGTATGGCTACACCTTC. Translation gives CAWSVPRGLYGYTF.

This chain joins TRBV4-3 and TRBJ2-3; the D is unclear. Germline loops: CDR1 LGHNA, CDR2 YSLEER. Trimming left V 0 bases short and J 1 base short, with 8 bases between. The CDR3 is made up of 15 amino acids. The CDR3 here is CASSQDYRGTDTQYF. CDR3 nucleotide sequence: TGCGCCAGCAGCCAAGATTATCGGGGCACAGATACGCAGTATTTT.